This T cell receptor beta chain was recovered during a study of beta chain features in type 1 diabetes. General observations from the study: Shorter templates might be favored by PCR, equally in patients and controls.

Expressed TCRB transcripts got sequenced, as all isolated RNA was reverse transcribed. Generated by immunoSEQ multiplex PCR, the TCRdb table keeps only in-frame clones and is missing some. This repertoire shows some 330,000 clones, approximately 9.9% found once; its top ten account for roughly 0.016%. This CDR3 contains 17 residues. J gave up 4 bases and V 4 bases, and 8 bases lay outside the gene matches. The germline CDR1 and CDR2 sequences are SGHRS and YFSETQ. This clone came up a few times. Its target is not known. Every single donor gave one heparinised blood draw, and these averaged approximately 100 mL.

This sequence was found in a woman younger than 45 in good health. Sequencing was done on a sample of naive CD4+ T cells from blood. The rearrangement uses TRBV5-1 and TRBJ2-1; 13 bases align to TRBD2. CDR3 sequence reads: CASSDPGLAGRYNEQFF. DNA of the CDR3: TGCGCCAGCAGCGACCCGGGACTAGCGGGACGGTACAATGAGCAGTTCTTC.